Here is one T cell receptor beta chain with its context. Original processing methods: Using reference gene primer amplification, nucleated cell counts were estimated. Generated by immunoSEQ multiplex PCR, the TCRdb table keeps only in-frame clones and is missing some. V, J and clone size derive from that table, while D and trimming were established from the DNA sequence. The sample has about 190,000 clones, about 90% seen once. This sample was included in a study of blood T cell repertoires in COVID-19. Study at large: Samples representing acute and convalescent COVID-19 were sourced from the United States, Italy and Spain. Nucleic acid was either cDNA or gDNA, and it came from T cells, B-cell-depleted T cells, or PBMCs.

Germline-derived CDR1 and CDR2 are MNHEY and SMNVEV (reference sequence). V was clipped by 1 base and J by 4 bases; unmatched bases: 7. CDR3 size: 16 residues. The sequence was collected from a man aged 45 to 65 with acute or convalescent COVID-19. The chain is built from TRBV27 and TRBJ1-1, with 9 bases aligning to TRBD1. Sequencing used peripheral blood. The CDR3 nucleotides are TGTGCCAGCAGTTTATATACAGGGGGCGGTATCACTGAAGCTTTCTTT. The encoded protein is CASSLYTGGGITEAFF.